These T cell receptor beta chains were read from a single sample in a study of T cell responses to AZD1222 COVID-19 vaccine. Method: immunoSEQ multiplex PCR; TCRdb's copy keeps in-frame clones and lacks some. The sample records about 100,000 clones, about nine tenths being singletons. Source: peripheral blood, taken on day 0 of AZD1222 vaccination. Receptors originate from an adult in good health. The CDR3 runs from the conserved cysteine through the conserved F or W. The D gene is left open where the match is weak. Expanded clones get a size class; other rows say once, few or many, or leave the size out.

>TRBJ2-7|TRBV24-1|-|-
TGTGCTTACAAAACCTTCTACGAGCAGTACTTC
CAYKTFYEQYF
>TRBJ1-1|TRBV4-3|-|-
TGCGCCAGCAGCCAAGGTTTATGGGCTAACACTGAAGCTTTCTTT
CASSQGLWANTEAFF
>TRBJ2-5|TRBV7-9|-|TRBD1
TGTGCCAGCAGCCCCTGGGACAGGGGAGAGACCCAGTACTTC
CASSPWDRGETQYF
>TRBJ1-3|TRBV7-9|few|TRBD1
TGTGCCAGCAGCTTAGGGACAGGGATTGGAAACACCATATATTTT
CASSLGTGIGNTIYF
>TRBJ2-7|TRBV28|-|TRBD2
TGTGCCAGCAGTCGGCCTAGGACTAGGGTATCCTACGAGCAGTACTTC
CASSRPRTRVSYEQYF
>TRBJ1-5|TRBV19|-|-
TGTGCCAGTAGTATAGGGTATCAGCCCCAGCATTTT
CASSIGYQPQHF
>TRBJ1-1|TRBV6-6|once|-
TGTGCCAGCAGTTATCCAGGGACGGGGAAGAACACTGAAGCTTTCTTT
CASSYPGTGKNTEAFF
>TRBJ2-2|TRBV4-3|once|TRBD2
TGCGCCAGCAGCCAAGAAGTCCTAGCGGCGAACACCGGGGAGCTGTTTTTT
CASSQEVLAANTGELFF
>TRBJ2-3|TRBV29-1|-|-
TGCAGCGTTTCCGGGGCCACGGGCGATACGCAGTATTTT
CSVSGATGDTQYF
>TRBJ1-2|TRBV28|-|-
TGTGCCAGCAGGCGCTCCCCTCGAATGGTTTATGGCTACACCTTC
CASRRSPRMVYGYTF
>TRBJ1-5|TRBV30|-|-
TGTGCCTGGAGTGTCCAGGGTGGTCAGCCCCAGCATTTT
CAWSVQGGQPQHF
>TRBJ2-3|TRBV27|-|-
TGTGCCAGCGGATCTAGCAGCACAGATACGCAGTATTTT
CASGSSSTDTQYF
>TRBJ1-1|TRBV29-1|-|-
TGCAGCGTTGAGATGGGGATGGGGAACACTGAAGCTTTCTTT
CSVEMGMGNTEAFF
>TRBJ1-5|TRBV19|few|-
TGTGCCAGTAGTATACAGGGTGGTAATCAGCCCCAGCATTTT
CASSIQGGNQPQHF
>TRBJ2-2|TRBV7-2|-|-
TGTGCCAGCAGCCTTGACGGGAGAGGGACCGGGGAGCTGTTTTTT
CASSLDGRGTGELFF
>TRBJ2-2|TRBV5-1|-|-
TGCGCCAGCAGCTATACAGGGACCCTGAACACCGGGGAGCTGTTTTTT
CASSYTGTLNTGELFF